The 6 T cell receptor beta chains reported below all come from one sample, sequenced in a study of shared clonotypes between healthy human individuals. Only in-frame clones appear in the TCRdb table, and some are missing; sequencing was by immunoSEQ multiplex PCR. Among millions of clones listed, 80% to 95% were seen once. The sample taken for sequencing was naive CD4+ T cells from PBMCs. Specified subset: CD45RA+ positively selected. The receptors originated from a man aged 18 to 29 in good health. Some clones in this sample may be carry-over from other donors' samples.

The gene calls are TRBV2 and TRBJ2-1, with 7 bases that match TRBD2. The germline V gene encodes CDR1 SNHLY and CDR2 FYNNEI. Losses at the gene ends were 3 bases for V and 9 bases for J; bases not matched to a gene: 8. The length of the CDR3 is 14 residues. CDR3 in amino acids: CASSDSSREGEQFF. Written as DNA, the CDR3 is TGTGCCAGCAGTGATTCGAGCAGGGAGGGTGAGCAGTTCTTC.

CDR3 bases: TGTGCCAGCAGTTCCCCGGCGGCTGGGCATGGCTACACCTTC. This gives the protein CASSSPAAGHGYTF. The chain is built from TRBV28 and TRBJ1-2, with no clear D. The CDR3 extends over 14 amino acids. V lost 4 bases, J lost 6 bases, and 15 bases lay in between. From germline, CDR1 is MDHEN and CDR2 SYDVKM.

The genes are TRBV28 and TRBJ1-2; 8 positions agree with TRBD1. Germline V gives CDR1 MDHEN, CDR2 SYDVKM. Trimming at V came to 6 bases and at J to 4 bases, leaving 13 bases not matched to a gene. This CDR3 is built from 16 residues. Here the CDR3 reads CASRRTPGTGPYGYTF. The DNA of the CDR3 is TGTGCCAGCAGGCGAACCCCCGGGACAGGCCCCTATGGCTACACCTTC.

This clone was seen just once. Other DNA sequences from this sample encode an identical CDR3 as well. This chain uses TRBV6-5 with TRBJ1-2, with D perhaps TRBD1 (5 bases). Trimming cost V 0 bases and J 5 bases, with 7 bases left between them. The CDR3 is 13 amino acids. CDR1 is MNHEY and CDR2 is SVGAGI in the germline V gene. CDR3 bases: TGTGCCAGCAGTTACTCCGGGGGTTATGGCTACACCTTC. Encoded protein: CASSYSGGYGYTF.

V and J are TRBV6-6 and TRBJ2-7; possible D gene TRBD1, 5 bases. Trimming left V 8 bases short and J 2 bases short, with 10 bases between. Germline assignment: CDR1 MNHNY and CDR2 SVGAGI (reference sequence). This CDR3 spans 12 amino acids. The CDR3 sequence is CASGASTYEQYF. The CDR3 nucleotides are TGTGCCAGCGGGGCCTCTACCTACGAGCAGTACTTC.

V and J are TRBV7-3 and TRBJ1-1; D might be TRBD1 (6 bases). Trimming pared 0 bases from V and 0 bases from J, leaving 8 bases between. This CDR3 comprises 15 residues. The germline V gene encodes CDR1 SGHTA and CDR2 FQGTGA. The CDR3 nucleotides read TGTGCCAGCAGCTTAACAGACAGGTTGAACACTGAAGCTTTCTTT. It specifies CASSLTDRLNTEAFF.